This T cell receptor (beta chain) stems from a study of blood T cells in healthy people across ages. Study overall: Template switching retrieved approximately one barcoded beta molecule for each two T cells.

General observations from the study: Unknown CMV status may confound age-related changes in expanded clones.

Notes on this clonotype: No antigen is known for it.

CDR3 length: 15 amino acids. V was shortened by 8 bases and J by 4 bases, with 18 bases between the two germline ends. The germline V gene encodes CDR1 MNHNY and CDR2 SVGAGI (reference sequence). A second roughly 6 to 12 cycle PCR used barcoded and J-beta primers. In TCRdb, the 5' RACE reads were re-called with MiXCR into one record per CDR3 protein. The sample records fewer than 1,200,000 distinct CDR3 sequences, approximately 25% being singletons. This sample was shared with a second study, whose subject was T cells of mothers and their children. This second report adds: Donation involved a few healthy Caucasian mothers and the six children that they had. Slightly, though not significantly, more overlap was seen in related than in unrelated mother-child pairs.

The genes are TRBV6-6 and TRBJ2-1, with D uncertain. This TCR was sampled from a girl aged 2 to 9 in good health. The sequenced sample consisted of blood. The CDR3 bases are TGTGCCAGCCGTCTCGGTTTTGGAACGTACAATGAGCAGTTCTTC. Its protein is CASRLGFGTYNEQFF.